This record looks at one T cell receptor (beta chain) sequence and its context. The data were obtained in a study of blood T cells in healthy people across ages. Germline CDR1 LGHNA, CDR2 YSLEER. The CDR3 runs to 16 residues. Trimming at V came to 0 bases and at J to 2 bases, leaving 4 bases not matched to a gene. Combining a sample-barcoded 5' primer with a J-beta primer mix, a second PCR ran for about 6 to 12 cycles. MiXCR, applied by TCRdb to the 5' RACE reads, yields one record per CDR3 protein. This sample has 450,000 to 650,000 distinct CDR3 sequences, with around 24% found just once. These data are also associated with another study on T cells of mothers and their children.

The receptor comes from a boy aged 5-17 years in good health. What was sequenced was blood. The chain couples TRBV4-3 to TRBJ2-1, with 7 bases identical to TRBD2. In DNA, the CDR3 is TGCGCCAGCAGCCAAGATTTGGGGGGGGCCTACAATGAGCAGTTCTTC. Translating it yields CASSQDLGGAYNEQFF.